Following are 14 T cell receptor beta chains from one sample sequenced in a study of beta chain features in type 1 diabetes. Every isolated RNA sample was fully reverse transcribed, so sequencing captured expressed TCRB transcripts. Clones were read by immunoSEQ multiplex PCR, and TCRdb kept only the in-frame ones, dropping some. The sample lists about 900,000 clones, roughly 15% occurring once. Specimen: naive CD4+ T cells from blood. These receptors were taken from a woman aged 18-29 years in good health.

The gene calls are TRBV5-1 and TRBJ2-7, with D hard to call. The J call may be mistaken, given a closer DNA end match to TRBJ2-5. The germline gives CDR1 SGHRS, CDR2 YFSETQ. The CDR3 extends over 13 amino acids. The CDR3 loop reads CASSLAGKETQYF. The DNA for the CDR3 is TGCGCCAGCAGCTTGGCGGGTAAAGAGACCCAGTACTTC.

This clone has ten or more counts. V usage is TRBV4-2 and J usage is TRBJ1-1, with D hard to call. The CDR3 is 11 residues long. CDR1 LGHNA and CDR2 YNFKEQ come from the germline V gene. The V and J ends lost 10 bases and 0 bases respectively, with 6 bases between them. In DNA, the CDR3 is TGTGCCACCTCAATGAACACTGAAGCTTTCTTT. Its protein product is CATSMNTEAFF.

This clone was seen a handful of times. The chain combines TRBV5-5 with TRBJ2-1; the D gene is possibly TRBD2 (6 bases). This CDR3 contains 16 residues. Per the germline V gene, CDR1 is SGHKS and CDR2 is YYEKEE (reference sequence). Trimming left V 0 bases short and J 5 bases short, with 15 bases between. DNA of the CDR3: TGTGCCAGCAGCTTGGCAGCCCTGGTAGCGGACAATGAGCAGTTCTTC. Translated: CASSLAALVADNEQFF.

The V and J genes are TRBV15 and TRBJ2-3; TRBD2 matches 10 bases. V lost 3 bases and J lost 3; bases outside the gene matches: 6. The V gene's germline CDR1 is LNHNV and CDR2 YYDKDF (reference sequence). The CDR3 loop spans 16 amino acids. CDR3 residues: CATSSGTSAQTDTQYF. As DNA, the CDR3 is TGTGCCACCAGCAGCGGGACTAGCGCCCAAACAGATACGCAGTATTTT.

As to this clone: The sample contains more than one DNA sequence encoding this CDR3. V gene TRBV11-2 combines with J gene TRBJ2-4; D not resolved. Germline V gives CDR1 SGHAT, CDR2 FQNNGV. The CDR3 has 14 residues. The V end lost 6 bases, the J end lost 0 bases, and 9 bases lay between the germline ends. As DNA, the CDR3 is TGTGCCAGCAGTACTGGGCTAGCCAAAAACATTCAGTACTTC. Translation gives CASSTGLAKNIQYF.

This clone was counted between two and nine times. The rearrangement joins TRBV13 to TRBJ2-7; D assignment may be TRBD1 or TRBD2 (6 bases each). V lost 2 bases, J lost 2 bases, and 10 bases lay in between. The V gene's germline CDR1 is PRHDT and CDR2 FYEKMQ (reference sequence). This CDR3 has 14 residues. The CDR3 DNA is TGTGCCAGCAGCTTAAGGGGGGTTACCTACGAGCAGTACTTC. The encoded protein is CASSLRGVTYEQYF.

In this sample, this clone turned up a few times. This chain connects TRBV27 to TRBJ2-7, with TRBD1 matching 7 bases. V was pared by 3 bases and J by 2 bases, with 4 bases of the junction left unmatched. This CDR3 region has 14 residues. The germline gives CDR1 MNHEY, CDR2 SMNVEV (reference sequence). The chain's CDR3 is CASSFFQGAYEQYF. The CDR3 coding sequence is TGTGCCAGCAGTTTCTTCCAGGGGGCCTACGAGCAGTACTTC.

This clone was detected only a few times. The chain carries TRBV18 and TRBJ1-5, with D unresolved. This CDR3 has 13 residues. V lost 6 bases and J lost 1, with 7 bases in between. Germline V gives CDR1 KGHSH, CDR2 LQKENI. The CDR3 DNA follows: TGTGCCAGCTCGCAGGCAAGCAATCAGCCCCAGCATTTT. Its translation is CASSQASNQPQHF.

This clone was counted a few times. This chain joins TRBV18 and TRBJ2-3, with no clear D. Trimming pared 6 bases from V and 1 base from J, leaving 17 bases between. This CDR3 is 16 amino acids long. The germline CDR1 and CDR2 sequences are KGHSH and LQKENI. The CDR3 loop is CASSEMVVLGTDTQYF. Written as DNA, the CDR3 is TGTGCCAGCTCGGAGATGGTAGTTTTGGGCACAGATACGCAGTATTTT.

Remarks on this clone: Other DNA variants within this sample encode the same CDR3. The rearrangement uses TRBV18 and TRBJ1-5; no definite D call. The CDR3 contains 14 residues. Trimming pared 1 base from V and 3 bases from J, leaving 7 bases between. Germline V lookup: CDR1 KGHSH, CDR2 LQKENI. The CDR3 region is CASSPLDSNQPQHF. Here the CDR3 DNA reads TGTGCCAGCTCACCACTAGATTCCAATCAGCCCCAGCATTTT.

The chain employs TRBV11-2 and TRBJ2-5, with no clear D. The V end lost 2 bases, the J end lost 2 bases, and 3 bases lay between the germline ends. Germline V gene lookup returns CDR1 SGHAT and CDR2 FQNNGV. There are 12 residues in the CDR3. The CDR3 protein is CASSLIQETQYF. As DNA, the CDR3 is TGTGCCAGCAGCTTAATACAAGAGACCCAGTACTTC.

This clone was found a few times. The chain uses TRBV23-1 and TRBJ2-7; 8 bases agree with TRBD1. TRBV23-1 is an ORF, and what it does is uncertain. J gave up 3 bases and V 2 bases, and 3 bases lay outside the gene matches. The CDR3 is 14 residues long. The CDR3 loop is CASSQVTGDYEQYF. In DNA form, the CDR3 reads TGCGCCAGCAGTCAAGTGACAGGGGACTACGAGCAGTACTTC.

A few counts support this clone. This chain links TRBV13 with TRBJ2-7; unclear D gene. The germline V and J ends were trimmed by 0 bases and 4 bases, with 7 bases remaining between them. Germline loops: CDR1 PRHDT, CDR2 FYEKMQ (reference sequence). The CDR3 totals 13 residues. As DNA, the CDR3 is TGTGCCAGCAGCTTAGGGGAAGAGTACGAGCAGTACTTC. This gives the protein CASSLGEEYEQYF.

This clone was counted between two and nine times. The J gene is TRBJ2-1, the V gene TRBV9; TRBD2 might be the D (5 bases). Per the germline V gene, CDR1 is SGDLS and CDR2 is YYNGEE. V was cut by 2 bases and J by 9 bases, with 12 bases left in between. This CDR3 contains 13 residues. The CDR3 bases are TGTGCCAGCAGCGTCGTTCTCCGGGGTGAGCAGTTCTTC. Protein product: CASSVVLRGEQFF.